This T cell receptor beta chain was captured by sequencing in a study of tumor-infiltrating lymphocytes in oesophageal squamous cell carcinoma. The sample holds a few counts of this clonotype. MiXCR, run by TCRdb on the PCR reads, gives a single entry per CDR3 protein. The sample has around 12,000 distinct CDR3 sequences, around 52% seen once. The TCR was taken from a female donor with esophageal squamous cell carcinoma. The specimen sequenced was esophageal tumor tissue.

The CDR3 is CASSLPLRDIRFREQYF. CDR3 nucleotide sequence: TGTGCCAGCAGCTTGCCCCTACGGGACATTAGATTTCGGGAGCAGTACTTC. The rearrangement joins TRBV7-8 to TRBJ2-3; possibly TRBD1 for D (6 bases). The J call is uncertain, as TRBJ2-7 better fits the DNA end. Germline lookup yields CDR1 SGHVS and CDR2 FQNEAQ. This CDR3 is built from 17 residues.